The entry below describes one T cell receptor beta chain. The target of this receptor is not known. The sample holds no much larger clone one base away, and base qualities are not on file. The CDR3, from cysteine to phenylalanine, totals 13 residues. Solely the CDR3 DNA is kept, with 39 bases framed from the first base. After removal of 8 bases from V and 5 bases from J, the junction retains 9 bases not matched to a gene. The germline V gene (reference sequence) provides CDR1 SEHNR and CDR2 FQNEAQ. The collaborating institutions used their own protocols to collect whole blood in K2EDTA tubes. For TCRbeta analysis, collaborators shipped samples as frozen whole blood, isolated PBMCs, or DNA extracted from either of those sample types. The data derive from a study of blood T cell repertoires in COVID-19 (dated by TCRdb to the early 2020s). About the investigation overall: Samples covering the acute and convalescent phases of COVID-19 were provided by collaborators in the United States, Italy and Spain. The dataset comprised deeply sampled blood TCRbeta repertoires from subjects exposed to, actively infected with, or recovered from COVID-19. The samples were drawn from the first 160 participants of the ongoing ImmuneRACE study and from some 1,300 subjects provided by 6 global collaborators. The material from the prospective study consisted of cDNA or gDNA derived from T cells, B-cell-depleted T cells, or PBMCs. Nearly every sample came with metadata listing a de-identified subject ID, COVID-19 status, age in years and sex. HLA class I and class II types, where available, came from metadata supplied by the sample provider rather than from assay-based typing. The repertoires were released in a freely available public database intended as a resource for research on the immune response to SARS-CoV-2.

TCRbeta CDR3 regions were amplified from genomic DNA by means of the immunoSEQ Assay, a bias-controlled multiplex PCR. Concerning the study's data processing: Nucleated cell counts per sample were estimated from amplification of reference gene primers within the assay. To quantify the absolute abundance of each unique TCRbeta CDR3 rearrangement, sequence reads were collapsed and filtered. Productive Simpson clonality was computed per sample as the square root of Simpson's diversity index over productive rearrangements. TCRdb holds this immuneACCESS table with in-frame rearrangements only. Some clones are missing; in checked studies, unresolved V genes explain under half, and the rest has no known cause. D and trimming were read from the DNA, whereas the V and J calls and clone size are those reported in that table. For this sample the table gives roughly 70,000 clones, of which roughly 80% were detected only once. The ten largest clones capture about 20% of the sample.

What the authors observed across the whole study: Clinical and demographic metadata were provided uncurated, with the amount varying by source and participant.

Recombination joined TRBV7-9 with TRBJ2-7; 7 nucleotides in the junction match TRBD2. The TCR was taken from a man aged 55-75 years with acute or convalescent COVID-19. Sequenced material: peripheral blood. In nucleotides, the sequence is TGTGCCAGCCGATGGGCGGGAGACGACGAGCAGTACTTC. Translated, this gives CASRWAGDDEQYF.